The 3 T cell receptor beta chains presented below share a single source sample, sequenced in a study of blood T cell repertoires in COVID-19. Clones were sequenced by immunoSEQ multiplex PCR, and TCRdb holds only the in-frame ones, with some missing. In the table there are roughly 380,000 clones, less than 85% of which are singletons. Specimen: peripheral blood. These receptors all stem from a young woman with acute or convalescent COVID-19.

This clone showed up just once. The V call is TRBV28, the J call TRBJ1-5; tentatively, D is TRBD1 (5 bases). This CDR3 contains 15 residues. Germline V gives CDR1 MDHEN, CDR2 SYDVKM. V was trimmed by 6 bases and J by 4 bases, leaving 16 bases between them. This chain's CDR3 is CASRGGVSANQPQHF. In DNA form, the CDR3 reads TGTGCCAGCAGGGGGGGGGTATCCGCTAATCAGCCCCAGCATTTT. Filled out from reference TRBV28 and TRBJ1-5, the complete variable domain reads DVKVTQSSRYLVKRTGEKVFLECVQDMDHENMFWYRQDPGLGLRLIYFSYDVKMKEKGDIPEGYSVSREKKERFSLILESASTNQTSMYLCASRGGVSANQPQHFGDGTRLSIL.

In its sample, this clone was seen a few times. The chain has TRBV6-4 and TRBJ1-1; possibly TRBD1 for D (5 bases). The V gene lost 4 bases and the J gene lost 5 bases, with 11 bases spanning the gap. CDR1 is MRHNA, CDR2 SNTAGT, per germline. This CDR3 has 13 amino acids. CDR3 in DNA: TGTGCCAGCAGTGTTCTGGAGGGGACTGAAGCTTTCTTT. This codes for CASSVLEGTEAFF.

V is TRBV27 and J is TRBJ1-5, with TRBD1 matching 9 bases. V was clipped by 4 bases and J by 4 bases; unmatched bases: 5. The germline CDR1 and CDR2 sequences are MNHEY and SMNVEV (reference sequence). CDR3 length: 15 residues. CDR3 protein: CASSSSGTGNQPQHF. For the CDR3, the DNA is TGTGCCAGCAGTTCCTCAGGGACAGGGAATCAGCCCCAGCATTTT.